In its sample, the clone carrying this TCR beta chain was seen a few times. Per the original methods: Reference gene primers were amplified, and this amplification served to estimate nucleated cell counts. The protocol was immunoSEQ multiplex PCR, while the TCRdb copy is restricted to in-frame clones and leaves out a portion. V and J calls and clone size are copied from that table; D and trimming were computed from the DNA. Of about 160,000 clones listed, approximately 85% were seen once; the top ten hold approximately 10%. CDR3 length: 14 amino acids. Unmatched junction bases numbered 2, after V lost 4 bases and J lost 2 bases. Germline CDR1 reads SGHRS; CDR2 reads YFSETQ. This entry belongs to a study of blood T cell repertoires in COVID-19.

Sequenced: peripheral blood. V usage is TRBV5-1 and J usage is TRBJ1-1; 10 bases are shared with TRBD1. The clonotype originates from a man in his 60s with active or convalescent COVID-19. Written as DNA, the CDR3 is TGCGCCAGCAGCCGGGACAGGGGAAACACTGAAGCTTTCTTT. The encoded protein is CASSRDRGNTEAFF.